These 31 T cell receptor beta chains were sequenced from one sample in a study of cytomegalovirus exposure and HLA in healthy donors. Researchers ran the PCR with 60 Vbeta and 13 Jbeta primers. TCRdb keeps only in-frame clones here, not all; method: immunoSEQ multiplex PCR. The sample has about 70,000 clones, approximately 68% seen once. Sequencing was done on a sample of PBMCs. Receptors originate from a woman in her 30s in good health and CMV-seronegative.

The chain carries TRBV5-4 and TRBJ2-3; 9 nucleotides match TRBD2. Trimming at V came to 2 bases and at J to 6 bases, leaving 16 bases not matched to a gene. The length of the CDR3 is 18 residues. Germline CDR1 SGHNT, CDR2 YYREEE (reference sequence). CDR3 sequence reads: CASSFRRGGLRTPDTQYF. In DNA form, the CDR3 reads TGTGCCAGCAGCTTCAGGCGGGGGGGCCTTAGAACACCGGATACGCAGTATTTT.

This clone was detected once. This chain uses TRBV28 with TRBJ1-5, with D possibly matching TRBD1 (6 bases). The CDR3 is made up of 15 amino acids. Trimming removed 6 bases at V and 2 bases at J, with 14 bases between. Germline V gene data show CDR1 as MDHEN and CDR2 as SYDVKM. CDR3 coding DNA: TGTGCCAGCAGGACAACAGGGATTGGCAATCAGCCCCAGCATTTT. This encodes CASRTTGIGNQPQHF.

CDR3 in amino acids: CASSRDRANYGYTF. The CDR3 nucleotides read TGCGCCAGCAGCAGGGACAGGGCTAACTATGGCTACACCTTC. The rearrangement joins TRBV5-1 to TRBJ1-2; 9 positions agree with TRBD1. Per the germline V gene, CDR1 is SGHRS and CDR2 is YFSETQ. This CDR3 contains 14 residues. J was trimmed by 0 bases and V by 4 bases; bases with no gene match: 1.

The chain links TRBV5-4 to TRBJ1-1; tentative D call: TRBD1 (6 bases). The CDR3 is made up of 13 amino acids. Germline values: CDR1 SGHNT, CDR2 YYREEE (reference sequence). V lost 7 bases and J lost 10, with 20 bases in between. The CDR3 spells CASPSQGPLGAFF. In DNA, the CDR3 is TGTGCCAGCCCTTCACAGGGCCCTCTGGGAGCTTTCTTT.

This chain connects TRBV7-3 to TRBJ2-2; 8 bases agree with TRBD2. The V segment lost 5 bases and the J segment 7 bases; nucleotides outside the gene matches: 9. This CDR3 contains 15 residues. Germline CDR1 SGHTA, CDR2 FQGTGA. This chain's CDR3 is CASSPHSGANGELFF. CDR3 nucleotides: TGTGCCAGCAGCCCCCATAGCGGGGCGAACGGGGAGCTGTTTTTT.

The chain couples TRBV6-5 to TRBJ1-1, with 7 bases identical to TRBD1. The V segment lost 1 base and the J segment 6 bases; nucleotides outside the gene matches: 5. Per germline, CDR1 MNHEY and CDR2 SVGAGI. This CDR3 contains 14 residues. The CDR3 spells CASSYFQGVAEAFF. In DNA, the CDR3 is TGTGCCAGCAGTTACTTTCAGGGGGTCGCTGAAGCTTTCTTT.

This rearrangement joins TRBV5-1 to TRBJ1-1; D is ambiguous. This CDR3 has 13 amino acids. Trimming took off 0 bases at V and 2 bases at J, with 5 bases between the two ends. Germline V gives CDR1 SGHRS, CDR2 YFSETQ. The CDR3 loop reads CASSLAQNTEAFF. Here the CDR3 DNA reads TGCGCCAGCAGCTTGGCACAAAACACTGAAGCTTTCTTT.

The CDR3 DNA follows: TGTGCCAGCAGAAAGGCGGTCGGGGAGCTGTTTTTT. The encoded protein is CASRKAVGELFF. The chain couples TRBV2 to TRBJ2-2; D is unclear. Trimming left V 6 bases short and J 7 bases short, with 9 bases between. The CDR3 sequence is 12 residues long. Germline V gives CDR1 SNHLY, CDR2 FYNNEI.

V usage is TRBV5-4 and J usage is TRBJ1-1; 8 positions agree with TRBD1. CDR3 length: 14 amino acids. V lost 0 bases to trimming and J lost 5 bases; unmatched junction nucleotides: 3. Germline V gene data show CDR1 as SGHNT and CDR2 as YYREEE (reference sequence). The CDR3 DNA follows: TGTGCCAGCAGCTTGGTTAGGACAGGGACTGAAGCTTTCTTT. This encodes CASSLVRTGTEAFF.

The chain couples TRBV19 to TRBJ1-5, with no clear D. Germline-derived CDR1 and CDR2 are LNHDA and SQIVND (reference sequence). V was pared by 8 bases and J by 4 bases, with 15 bases between. The CDR3 sequence is 14 residues long. As DNA, the CDR3 is TGTGCCAGTGCCGCGCGGGCACCTAATCAGCCCCAGCATTTT. The encoded protein is CASAARAPNQPQHF.

The chain links TRBV10-3 to TRBJ2-7, with TRBD1 identical over 10 bases. Germline CDR1 and CDR2: ENHRY and SYGVKD. This CDR3 has 17 residues. V dropped 4 bases and J dropped 1; count of bases not matched to a gene: 10. This CDR3 is CAISGAYGTGASYEQYF. In DNA, the CDR3 is TGTGCCATCAGTGGAGCTTACGGGACAGGGGCTTCCTACGAGCAGTACTTC.

The rearrangement joins TRBV29-1 to TRBJ1-1, with 9 nucleotides matching TRBD1. This CDR3 has 14 amino acids. Germline-derived CDR1 and CDR2 are SQVTM and ANQGSEA. J gave up 0 bases and V 7 bases, and 6 bases lay outside the gene matches. This chain's CDR3 is CSGTGAIMNTEAFF. CDR3 DNA sequence: TGCAGCGGGACAGGGGCGATCATGAACACTGAAGCTTTCTTT.

The gene calls are TRBV15 and TRBJ2-7; 9 positions match TRBD2. Germline assignment: CDR1 LNHNV and CDR2 YYDKDF (reference sequence). The CDR3 totals 17 residues. The trim removed 1 base at V and 5 bases at J, leaving 12 bases unmatched. The CDR3 coding sequence is TGTGCCACCAGCAGAGGAGCGGGGGGTCGGACCTCTCACGAGCAGTACTTC. Its protein is CATSRGAGGRTSHEQYF.

This clone appeared a few times. The chain has TRBV5-3 and TRBJ2-6; possibly TRBD1 for D (5 bases). TRBV5-3 is identified as an open reading frame with a role that is uncertain. The germline V and J ends were trimmed by 3 bases and 0 bases, with 10 bases remaining between them. The CDR3 extends over 16 amino acids. CDR3 bases: TGTGCCAGAAGCTGCAGGGAAGCCTCTGGGGCCAACGTCCTGACTTTC. Its protein is CARSCREASGANVLTF.

This chain connects TRBV7-9 to TRBJ1-1, with 9 bases identical to TRBD1. The V gene end was trimmed by 4 bases and the J gene end by 5 bases; junction bases not matched to a gene: 8. The CDR3 is made up of 15 amino acids. The germline CDR1 and CDR2 sequences are SEHNR and FQNEAQ (reference sequence). The CDR3 loop reads CASSSLRDRETEAFF. The CDR3 nucleotides are TGTGCCAGCAGCTCCCTCCGGGACAGGGAAACTGAAGCTTTCTTT.

The V call is TRBV10-3, the J call TRBJ1-2, with 10 bases lining up with TRBD1. CDR1 and CDR2 from the germline V gene are ENHRY and SYGVKD. The CDR3 contains 15 residues. Trimming at V came to 0 bases and at J to 7 bases, leaving 5 bases not matched to a gene. The CDR3 nucleotides are TGTGCCATCAGTGAGTCCGGGACAGGGGTTGGTGGCTACACCTTC. It encodes CAISESGTGVGGYTF.

V and J are TRBV5-8 and TRBJ1-5; D unresolved. Germline V gene sequence: CDR1 SGHTS, CDR2 YDEGEE. V was clipped by 2 bases and J by 5 bases, with 5 bases between them. The CDR3 covers 12 residues. The CDR3 nucleotides are TGTGCCAGCAGCTTCCAATATCAGCCCCAGCATTTT. It specifies CASSFQYQPQHF.

The V gene is TRBV4-1, the J gene TRBJ2-1, with a possible D match to TRBD2 (6 bases). Germline V gives CDR1 MGHRA, CDR2 YSYEKL. Trimming removed 2 bases from V and 4 bases from J, with 12 bases in between. The CDR3 runs 15 residues. The CDR3, as DNA: TGCGCCAGCAGCCAACCGACGGGGAGGTACAATGAGCAGTTCTTC. Translated, it gives CASSQPTGRYNEQFF.

This chain uses TRBV25-1 with TRBJ1-6; the D is unclear. The V gene lost 7 bases and the J gene lost 0 bases, with 19 bases spanning the gap. The CDR3 spans 18 residues. CDR1 is MGHDK, CDR2 SYGVNS, per germline. The CDR3 sequence: CASKGGGGKSSYNSPLHF. The CDR3 DNA is TGTGCCAGCAAGGGAGGAGGAGGAAAGAGCTCCTATAATTCACCCCTCCACTTT.

Remarks on this clone: Other DNA sequences in this specimen translate into the identical CDR3. The gene calls are TRBV2 and TRBJ2-2; a weak D match, TRBD2 (5 bases). This CDR3 region has 14 residues. V was shortened by 4 bases and J by 2 bases, with 8 bases between the two germline ends. Germline values: CDR1 SNHLY, CDR2 FYNNEI. This CDR3 reads CASSGTGNTGELFF. CDR3 nucleotides: TGTGCCAGCAGTGGAACGGGAAACACCGGGGAGCTGTTTTTT.

V gene TRBV5-1 combines with J gene TRBJ1-1, with D possibly being TRBD1 (5 bases). V was trimmed by 4 bases and J by 6 bases, leaving 16 bases between them. The CDR3 loop spans 14 amino acids. Looked up from germline, CDR1 is SGHRS and CDR2 is YFSETQ. The DNA of the CDR3 is TGCGCCAGCAGCATAGGTACCAGGGAAGCTGAAGCTTTCTTT. It is translated as CASSIGTREAEAFF. The full variable domain, completed using reference TRBV5-1 and TRBJ1-1, is KAGVTQTPRYLIKTRGQQVTLSCSPISGHRSVSWYQQTPGQGLQFLFEYFSETQRNKGNFPGRFSGRQFSNSRSEMNVSTLELGDSALYLCASSIGTREAEAFFGQGTRLTVV.

The gene calls are TRBV2 and TRBJ2-7; 8 bases line up with TRBD2. Germline V gives CDR1 SNHLY, CDR2 FYNNEI. After removal of 1 base from V and 6 bases from J, the junction contained 5 bases not matched to a gene. This CDR3 region has 14 residues. This CDR3 reads CASSEGSGGVEQYF. The CDR3 DNA follows: TGTGCCAGCAGTGAAGGGAGCGGGGGCGTCGAGCAGTACTTC.

The genes are TRBV5-1 and TRBJ1-4, with D perhaps TRBD1 (5 bases). The germline gives CDR1 SGHRS, CDR2 YFSETQ. The CDR3 is 16 residues long. V was clipped by 0 bases and J by 3 bases, with 12 bases between them. The CDR3 nucleotides read TGCGCCAGCAGCTTGGATGCGGGGCAGCCTAATGAAAAACTGTTTTTT. Translation: CASSLDAGQPNEKLFF. The variable domain in full, with the rest retrieved from reference TRBV5-1 and TRBJ1-4, is KAGVTQTPRYLIKTRGQQVTLSCSPISGHRSVSWYQQTPGQGLQFLFEYFSETQRNKGNFPGRFSGRQFSNSRSEMNVSTLELGDSALYLCASSLDAGQPNEKLFFGSGTQLSVL.

The chain couples TRBV7-6 to TRBJ2-2; the match to TRBD1 covers 9 bases. J lost 4 bases, V lost 4 bases, and 13 bases had no gene match. Germline CDR1 is SGHVS and CDR2 is FNYEAQ. The CDR3 sequence is 18 residues long. CDR3 sequence: CASSSVPGQGMSTGELFF. CDR3 DNA: TGTGCCAGCAGCTCTGTCCCGGGACAGGGTATGAGCACCGGGGAGCTGTTTTTT. Complete variable domain (other parts from reference TRBV7-6 and TRBJ2-2): GAGVSQSPRYKVTKRGQDVALRCDPISGHVSLYWYRQALGQGPEFLTYFNYEAQQDKSGLPNDRFSAERPEGSISTLTIQRTEQRDSAMYRCASSSVPGQGMSTGELFFGEGSRLTVL.

This chain joins TRBV6-1 and TRBJ1-5, with D possibly TRBD1 on 5 matching bases. The V end lost 3 bases, the J end lost 7 bases, and 13 bases lay between the germline ends. The CDR3 is made up of 14 amino acids. Germline values: CDR1 MNHNS, CDR2 SASEGT. The CDR3 coding sequence is TGTGCCAGCAGTGAGGGACTTGAAGAACAGCCCCAGCATTTT. Protein: CASSEGLEEQPQHF.

The chain links TRBV4-2 to TRBJ1-2; the match to TRBD1 covers 12 bases. CDR3 length: 18 residues. Germline CDR1 LGHNA, CDR2 YNFKEQ. V shed 3 bases, J shed 3 bases, and the junction held 11 bases outside the gene matches. CDR3 nucleotides: TGTGCCAGCAGCCAGGCCGGGACAGGGGGCGCCGGGCACTATGGCTACACCTTC. As protein: CASSQAGTGGAGHYGYTF.

This clone occurred a few times. This chain uses TRBV11-1 with TRBJ2-7, with TRBD1 as a possible D gene (5 bases). Germline lookup yields CDR1 SGHAT and CDR2 FQDESV (reference sequence). This CDR3 region has 15 residues. Trimming took off 5 bases at V and 4 bases at J, with 18 bases between the two ends. This CDR3 reads CASSTLGQGKYEQYF. CDR3 nucleotides: TGTGCCAGCAGCACCCTAGGGCAGGGAAAGTACGAGCAGTACTTC.

The genes are TRBV30 and TRBJ1-2, with D hard to call. The V end lost 2 bases, the J end lost 3 bases, and 7 bases lay between the germline ends. The CDR3 spans 12 residues. Germline CDR1 GTSNPN, CDR2 SVGIG (reference sequence). CDR3 in amino acids: CAWSLAYYGYTF. DNA of the CDR3: TGTGCCTGGAGTTTGGCCTACTATGGCTACACCTTC.

This clone has only a few counts. The gene calls are TRBV7-2 and TRBJ2-5; TRBD2 matches 10 bases. Germline CDR1 SGHTA, CDR2 FQGNSA. CDR3 length: 15 amino acids. With V trimmed by 1 base and J by 4 bases, 3 bases remained unmatched. Written as DNA, the CDR3 is TGTGCCAGCAGCTTAGGCCCTAGCGGGGGAGAGACCCAGTACTTC. It translates to CASSLGPSGGETQYF.

The chain carries TRBV10-3 and TRBJ2-3; 7 bases align to TRBD2. This CDR3 is built from 15 residues. Trimming removed 3 bases from V and 3 bases from J; junction bases left unmatched: 6. From germline, CDR1 is ENHRY and CDR2 SYGVKD. The CDR3 DNA follows: TGTGCCATCAGTGATCAGCGGGGAGGTACAGATACGCAGTATTTT. Protein product: CAISDQRGGTDTQYF.

The chain carries TRBV5-1 and TRBJ2-1; 7 bases match TRBD2. The ends lost 3 bases at V and 6 bases at J; junction bases unmatched: 15. This CDR3 comprises 17 residues. Per germline, CDR1 SGHRS and CDR2 YFSETQ. CDR3 coding DNA: TGCGCCAGCAGCTGGGGGTCGGGAGCGGGGAAGCTCAATGAGCAGTTCTTC. Amino acids: CASSWGSGAGKLNEQFF. Supplemented by reference TRBV5-1 and TRBJ2-1, the full variable domain reads KAGVTQTPRYLIKTRGQQVTLSCSPISGHRSVSWYQQTPGQGLQFLFEYFSETQRNKGNFPGRFSGRQFSNSRSEMNVSTLELGDSALYLCASSWGSGAGKLNEQFFGPGTRLTVL.